The 5 T cell receptor beta chains presented below share a single source sample, sequenced in a study of blood T cell repertoires in COVID-19. Produced via immunoSEQ multiplex PCR; TCRdb's table is partial and in-frame only. The data contain about 87,000 clones, about four fifths of them seen just once; the ten biggest clones take up roughly 2.2%. Sequenced: peripheral blood. The receptor set was obtained from a woman aged 70 to 79 with acute or convalescent COVID-19.

The V and J genes are TRBV28 and TRBJ1-5; TRBD1 matches at 7 bases. V was pared by 6 bases and J by 0 bases, with 5 bases of the junction left unmatched. The CDR3 runs 15 residues. The germline V gene encodes CDR1 MDHEN and CDR2 SYDVKM. The CDR3 nucleotides are TGTGCCAGCAGGTTCCCAGGGGGTAGCAATCAGCCCCAGCATTTT. This codes for CASRFPGGSNQPQHF.

This clone was seen a single time. This chain joins TRBV28 and TRBJ1-5, with D uncertain. The germline CDR1 and CDR2 sequences are MDHEN and SYDVKM. This CDR3 has 13 residues. Trimming took 4 bases from V and 6 from J, leaving 10 bases between them. The CDR3, as DNA: TGTGCCAGCAGTTCCGGTCTAGGTCAGCCCCAGCATTTT. This codes for CASSSGLGQPQHF.

The rearrangement joins TRBV6-5 to TRBJ1-5; 8 bases agree with TRBD1. The V gene's germline CDR1 is MNHEY and CDR2 SVGAGI. The CDR3 contains 14 residues. With V trimmed by 8 bases and J by 5 bases, 8 bases remained unmatched. The CDR3 DNA reads TGTGCCAGCGGACGGACAGGGAGTCATCAGCCCCAGCATTTT. It is translated as CASGRTGSHQPQHF.

The chain employs TRBV3-1 (or the pseudogene TRBV3-2) and TRBJ2-1; 14 bases are shared with TRBD2. Germline CDR1 is LGHDT and CDR2 is YNNKEL (reference sequence). J lost 11 bases, V lost 3 bases, and 3 bases had no gene match. The CDR3 is 14 residues long. CDR3 DNA: TGTGCCAGCAGCCACGGGACTAGCGGGGGCCAGCAGTTCTTC. Encoded protein: CASSHGTSGGQQFF.

The chain couples TRBV4-1 to TRBJ1-1, with D possibly TRBD1 on 6 matching bases. Trimming removed 3 bases at V and 4 bases at J, with 18 bases between. Germline assignment: CDR1 MGHRA and CDR2 YSYEKL. CDR3 length: 16 residues. The CDR3 here is CASSQEQGVRRTEAFF. In nucleotides, the CDR3 is TGCGCCAGCAGCCAGGAACAGGGAGTAAGGCGCACTGAAGCTTTCTTT.